This paragraph reports one T cell receptor beta chain. The antigen remains undetermined. The sample's treatment: 15 to 20 received Ad26.COV2.S at low or high dose, single or two shots; 5 received placebo; per-sample allocation not given. Sampling took place 63 days after the first vaccine or placebo injection. Adults aged 18-55 years in Boston included the donor. Libraries were prepared by immunoSEQ multiplex PCR; TCRdb keeps only in-frame clonotypes and omits some of them. The table has 200,000 to 250,000 clones, approximately 90% seen once; the top ten hold approximately 11%. These data come from a study of Ad26.COV2.S vaccination and SARS-CoV-2 variants. Study conclusions and caveats: Assessments of TCR breadth and depth may have underestimated the total T cell responses. The study found similar non-spike TCR breadth in vaccine and placebo recipients. Breadth, reportedly substantial, characterized the spike-specific CD8+ and CD4+ T cell responses after vaccination.

The CDR3 contains 16 residues. The V and J ends lost 5 bases and 0 bases respectively, with 12 bases between them. Looked up from germline, CDR1 is KGHDR and CDR2 is SFDVKD. The V and J genes are TRBV24-1 and TRBJ2-2, with D unclear. The receptor was derived from a person between 18 and 65 years old who received the Ad26.COV2.S COVID-19 vaccine or a placebo. This material consisted of peripheral blood, taken in a trial of Ad26.COV2.S vaccine versus placebo. For the CDR3, the DNA is TGTGCCACCAGTGTAACACCCACTTCGAACACCGGGGAGCTGTTTTTT. It codes for CATSVTPTSNTGELFF.